These 24 T cell receptor beta chains were all obtained from the same sample, sequenced in a study of cytotoxic CD8 clonotypes in ibrutinib-treated CLL. Sequencing used immunoSEQ multiplex PCR; TCRdb keeps in-frame clones, though not all of them. The table records some 200,000 clones, roughly 79% of them present only once. Material: PBMCs, obtained after 12 months of ibrutinib treatment. Receptors originate from a human donor with chronic lymphocytic leukemia.

CDR3 residues: CASSFGGALNNEQFF. The CDR3 coding sequence is TGCGCCAGCAGCTTCGGAGGGGCCCTTAACAATGAGCAGTTCTTC. The chain links TRBV5-1 to TRBJ2-1; possible D gene TRBD2, 6 bases. In germline, CDR1 is SGHRS, CDR2 YFSETQ. This CDR3 spans 15 amino acids. The V end was cut by 2 bases, the J end by 5 bases, with 14 bases between.

The chain employs TRBV18 and TRBJ2-4; 14 bases line up with TRBD2. The CDR3 is 18 amino acids. V lost 3 bases, J lost 3 bases, and 7 bases stayed unmatched. The V gene's germline CDR1 is KGHSH and CDR2 LQKENI. The CDR3 DNA follows: TGTGCCAGCTCACCCGGGACTAGCGGGAGTGAGTTCAAAAACATTCAGTACTTC. Translating it yields CASSPGTSGSEFKNIQYF. Full variable domain (missing parts from reference TRBV18 and TRBJ2-4): NAGVMQNPRHLVRRRGQEARLRCSPMKGHSHVYWYRQLPEEGLKFMVYLQKENIIDESGMPKERFSAEFPKEGPSILRIQQVVRGDSAAYFCASSPGTSGSEFKNIQYFGAGTRLSVL.

This chain connects TRBV7-6 to TRBJ2-1, with a weak D call TRBD1 (5 bases). CDR3 size: 14 residues. Trimming removed 5 bases from V and 7 bases from J, with 15 bases in between. The germline V gene has CDR1 SGHVS and CDR2 FNYEAQ. The CDR3 bases are TGTGCCAGCAGCGGAAGGTTAGGGGTAAATGAGCAGTTCTTC. Its protein is CASSGRLGVNEQFF.

V and J are TRBV6-5 and TRBJ2-2; tentative D call: TRBD2 (5 bases). CDR1 MNHEY and CDR2 SVGAGI come from the germline V gene. The V and J ends lost 2 bases and 4 bases respectively, with 11 bases between them. The CDR3 has 15 residues. For the CDR3, the DNA is TGTGCCAGCAGTTACAGAATAGCGTTCACCGGGGAGCTGTTTTTT. This sequence encodes CASSYRIAFTGELFF.

This clone has a single count. The chain joins TRBV4-1 to TRBJ2-5; TRBD1 aligns across 7 bases. There are 14 residues in the CDR3. V gave up 4 bases and J gave up 4 bases; unmatched junction bases: 6. Germline assignment: CDR1 MGHRA and CDR2 YSYEKL. The CDR3 nucleotides read TGCGCCAGCAGCCGTGACAGGGTGGGAGAGACCCAGTACTTC. This translates into CASSRDRVGETQYF.

The genes are TRBV4-2 and TRBJ2-3; D unclear. Germline V gene data show CDR1 as LGHNA and CDR2 as YNFKEQ. This CDR3 contains 14 residues. V was shortened by 4 bases and J by 10 bases, with 18 bases between the two germline ends. This CDR3 reads CASSPQPGPEAQYF. Here the CDR3 DNA reads TGTGCCAGCAGCCCACAGCCGGGCCCAGAGGCGCAGTATTTT.

A single count supports this clone. The chain combines TRBV7-9 with TRBJ1-2; possible D gene TRBD1, 6 bases. Germline loops: CDR1 SEHNR, CDR2 FQNEAQ (reference sequence). Trimming left V 4 bases short and J 0 bases short, with 12 bases between. The CDR3 sequence is 15 residues long. CDR3 residues: CASSSTRTANYGYTF. CDR3 in DNA: TGTGCCAGCAGCTCAACTCGGACAGCTAACTATGGCTACACCTTC.

This sequence joins TRBV11-2 and TRBJ2-6; no reliable D call. Trimming took off 0 bases at V and 2 bases at J, with 11 bases between the two ends. CDR3 length equals 17 residues. The germline CDR1 and CDR2 sequences are SGHAT and FQNNGV. CDR3: CASSLDRWATGANVLTF. The CDR3 coding sequence is TGTGCCAGCAGCTTAGACAGGTGGGCTACTGGGGCCAACGTCCTGACTTTC.

The genes are TRBV19 and TRBJ2-7, with a tentative D call TRBD2 (7 bases). V lost 10 bases, J lost 7 bases, and 20 bases lay in between. The CDR3 extends over 13 amino acids. The germline V gene has CDR1 LNHDA and CDR2 SQIVND (reference sequence). The CDR3 spells CATDGGPGGEQYF. The CDR3 DNA follows: TGTGCCACCGATGGGGGGCCGGGGGGTGAGCAGTACTTC.

This chain uses TRBV2 with TRBJ2-2; D unclear. Trimming took off 1 base at V and 0 bases at J, with 6 bases between the two ends. The CDR3 contains 15 residues. Germline values: CDR1 SNHLY, CDR2 FYNNEI. The CDR3: CASSEGVTNTGELFF. CDR3 DNA sequence: TGTGCCAGCAGTGAAGGGGTTACGAACACCGGGGAGCTGTTTTTT.

V and J are TRBV2 and TRBJ2-1, with 9 bases lining up with TRBD1. The germline V gene has CDR1 SNHLY and CDR2 FYNNEI. The CDR3 sequence is 15 residues long. V dropped 3 bases and J dropped 3; count of bases not matched to a gene: 3. CDR3: CASSEGQGFYNEQFF. In DNA form, the CDR3 reads TGTGCCAGCAGTGAGGGACAGGGCTTCTACAATGAGCAGTTCTTC.

The chain recombines TRBV28 with TRBJ2-1; TRBD2 matches at 14 bases. Germline V lookup: CDR1 MDHEN, CDR2 SYDVKM. This CDR3 has 15 amino acids. V lost 7 bases to trimming and J lost 7 bases; unmatched junction nucleotides: 6. CDR3 sequence reads: CASTTSGRAINEQFF. Written as DNA, the CDR3 is TGTGCCAGCACGACTAGCGGGAGGGCCATAAATGAGCAGTTCTTC.

This chain joins TRBV6-1 and TRBJ2-7; D may be TRBD1 or TRBD2 (6 bases each). Germline CDR1 reads MNHNS; CDR2 reads SASEGT. The CDR3 extends over 14 amino acids. V lost 8 bases and J 0 bases, leaving 14 bases between the germline ends. This chain's CDR3 is CASERGVPSYEQYF. Here the CDR3 DNA reads TGTGCCAGCGAGAGGGGGGTCCCCTCCTACGAGCAGTACTTC.

This CDR3 is CASSPGTAVIYGYTF. DNA for the CDR3: TGTGCCAGCTCTCCCGGGACAGCCGTAATCTATGGCTACACCTTC. The chain couples TRBV18 to TRBJ1-2; TRBD1 agrees at 7 bases. This CDR3 contains 15 residues. V lost 6 bases to trimming and J lost 4 bases; unmatched junction nucleotides: 11. Germline V gene lookup returns CDR1 KGHSH and CDR2 LQKENI. The whole variable domain, remainder taken from reference TRBV18 and TRBJ1-2, is NAGVMQNPRHLVRRRGQEARLRCSPMKGHSHVYWYRQLPEEGLKFMVYLQKENIIDESGMPKERFSAEFPKEGPSILRIQQVVRGDSAAYFCASSPGTAVIYGYTFGSGTRLTVV.

The V and J genes are TRBV6-4 and TRBJ2-3; D is undetermined. The CDR3 sequence is 15 residues long. Germline V lookup: CDR1 MRHNA, CDR2 SNTAGT. V lost 2 bases to trimming and J lost 0 bases, with 9 bases between them. This chain's CDR3 is CASSDRPFSTDTQYF. CDR3 DNA sequence: TGTGCCAGCAGTGACAGACCGTTTAGCACAGATACGCAGTATTTT.

This rearrangement joins TRBV6-1 to TRBJ2-1; 7 bases line up with TRBD2. The CDR3 totals 15 residues. From germline, CDR1 is MNHNS and CDR2 SASEGT. Trimming took 1 base from V and 7 from J; bases not matched to a gene: 7. CDR3 amino acids: CASSEGEGEINEQFF. The CDR3 DNA reads as TGTGCCAGCAGTGAAGGGGAGGGAGAGATAAATGAGCAGTTCTTC.

This clone occurred a few times. This chain joins TRBV27 and TRBJ2-7; TRBD2 might be the D (6 bases). The CDR3 is made up of 14 amino acids. Trimming took 5 bases from V and 5 from J, leaving 16 bases between them. Germline assignment: CDR1 MNHEY and CDR2 SMNVEV (reference sequence). The CDR3 is CASSPQLGRNEQYF. In nucleotides, the CDR3 is TGTGCCAGCAGTCCCCAGCTAGGGAGGAACGAGCAGTACTTC.

V gene TRBV5-1 combines with J gene TRBJ1-3; D remains unclear. This CDR3 region has 15 residues. Germline lookup yields CDR1 SGHRS and CDR2 YFSETQ. V was cut by 0 bases and J by 0 bases, with 7 bases left in between. For the CDR3, the DNA is TGCGCCAGCAGCTTGGGGGCAGTCTCTGGAAACACCATATATTTT. Protein sequence: CASSLGAVSGNTIYF.

The table lists this clone with a few counts. The rearrangement links TRBV11-2 to TRBJ2-5; D gene unclear. This CDR3 is built from 14 residues. Germline V gene sequence: CDR1 SGHAT, CDR2 FQNNGV. V was pared by 2 bases and J by 2 bases, with 9 bases between. The CDR3: CASSLIGWQETQYF. DNA for the CDR3: TGTGCCAGCAGCTTAATCGGATGGCAAGAGACCCAGTACTTC.

This chain joins TRBV10-2 and TRBJ1-6; TRBD1 aligns across 10 bases. The CDR3 has 14 residues. CDR1 is WSHSY, CDR2 SAAADI, per germline. V gave up 7 bases and J gave up 9 bases; unmatched junction bases: 6. CDR3 loop: CASTGRTGGSPLHF. The CDR3 nucleotides are TGCGCCAGCACAGGTCGGACAGGGGGTTCACCCCTCCACTTT.

The V gene is TRBV7-8, the J gene TRBJ1-1; D possibly corresponds to TRBD1 (5 bases). V was pared by 5 bases and J by 10 bases, with 17 bases between. The length of the CDR3 is 13 residues. CDR1 and CDR2 from the germline V gene are SGHVS and FQNEAQ. CDR3 nucleotides: TGTGCCAGCAGCCCAACTAGGACACTTGGAGCTTTCTTT. This gives the protein CASSPTRTLGAFF.

This rearrangement joins TRBV2 to TRBJ2-7, with 7 bases identical to TRBD2. The CDR3 loop spans 16 amino acids. With 3 bases clipped from V and 4 bases from J, the junction kept 12 bases outside the gene matches. From germline, CDR1 is SNHLY and CDR2 FYNNEI. This CDR3 reads CASSDLGGGRLYEQYF. Written as DNA, the CDR3 is TGTGCCAGCAGTGACCTTGGGGGGGGACGGTTGTACGAGCAGTACTTC.

CDR3 region: CASSLGQNNQPQHF. CDR3 DNA sequence: TGTGCCAGCAGCTTAGGACAGAACAATCAGCCCCAGCATTTT. The chain links TRBV28 to TRBJ1-5; tentatively, D is TRBD1 (6 bases). CDR3 length: 14 amino acids. The germline V and J ends were trimmed by 6 bases and 3 bases, with 12 bases remaining between them. CDR1 is MDHEN and CDR2 is SYDVKM in the germline V gene.

The chain uses TRBV6-1 and TRBJ1-5; 8 bases fit TRBD1. There are 15 residues in the CDR3. The ends lost 3 bases at V and 4 bases at J; junction bases unmatched: 5. Germline CDR1 and CDR2: MNHNS and SASEGT. CDR3 region: CASSDQDRANQPQHF. The DNA of the CDR3 is TGTGCCAGCAGTGACCAGGACAGGGCGAATCAGCCCCAGCATTTT.